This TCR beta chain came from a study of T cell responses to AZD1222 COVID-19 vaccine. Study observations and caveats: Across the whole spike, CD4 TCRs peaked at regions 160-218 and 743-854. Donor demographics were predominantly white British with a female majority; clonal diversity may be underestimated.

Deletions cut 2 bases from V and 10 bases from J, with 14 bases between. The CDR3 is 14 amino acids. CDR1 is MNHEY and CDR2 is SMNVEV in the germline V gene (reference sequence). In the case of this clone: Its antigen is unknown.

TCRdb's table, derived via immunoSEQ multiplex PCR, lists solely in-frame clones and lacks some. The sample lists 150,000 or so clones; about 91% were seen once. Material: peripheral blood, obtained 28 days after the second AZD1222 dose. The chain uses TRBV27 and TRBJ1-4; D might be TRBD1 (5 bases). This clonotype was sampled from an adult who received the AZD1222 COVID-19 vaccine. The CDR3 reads CASSLNARGGKLFF. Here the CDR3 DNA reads TGTGCCAGCAGTTTAAACGCGAGGGGTGGAAAACTGTTTTTT.